This passage covers 22 T cell receptor beta chains from one sample sequenced in a study of somatic mutations in cytotoxic T cells in rheumatoid arthritis. TCRdb's table, derived via immunoSEQ multiplex PCR, lists solely in-frame clones and lacks some. The sample shows about 15,000 clones, about four fifths of them seen only once. The sequenced material came from CD8+ T cells sorted from blood. Source of these receptors: an adult with rheumatoid arthritis.

This chain connects TRBV10-1 to TRBJ2-1; no clear D. The CDR3 contains 12 residues. Germline V gene lookup returns CDR1 WNHNN and CDR2 SYGVQD (reference sequence). The ends were cut back, 2 bases at V and 9 bases at J, with 8 bases in the middle. This CDR3 reads CASSEVASEQFF. The CDR3 nucleotides read TGCGCCAGCAGTGAGGTAGCATCTGAGCAGTTCTTC.

The rearrangement uses TRBV10-1 and TRBJ2-5, with D tentatively TRBD1 (7 bases). The V gene lost 11 bases and the J gene lost 4 bases, with 29 bases spanning the gap. Germline V gene lookup returns CDR1 WNHNN and CDR2 SYGVQD (reference sequence). The CDR3 length is 17 residues. CDR3 bases: TGCGCCGGCTCCTTGCGGGGACAGATCTGGGACCGAGAGACCCAGTACTTC. The encoded protein is CAGSLRGQIWDRETQYF.

The rearrangement links TRBV7-6 to TRBJ2-3, with 10 bases lining up with TRBD2. CDR1 and CDR2 from the germline V gene are SGHVS and FNYEAQ. V lost 5 bases, J lost 3 bases, and 5 bases stayed unmatched. There are 15 residues in the CDR3. The CDR3 loop reads CASSASGSLTDTQYF. The CDR3 coding sequence is TGTGCCAGCAGCGCTAGCGGGAGTTTAACAGATACGCAGTATTTT.

This chain connects TRBV28 to TRBJ2-7; TRBD1 matches 7 bases. The CDR3 consists of 11 residues. With 6 bases clipped from V and 4 bases from J, the junction kept 0 bases outside the gene matches. Per the germline V gene, CDR1 is MDHEN and CDR2 is SYDVKM. As DNA, the CDR3 is TGTGCCAGCAGGGGACAGTACGAGCAGTACTTC. It specifies CASRGQYEQYF. Filled out from reference TRBV28 and TRBJ2-7, the complete variable domain reads DVKVTQSSRYLVKRTGEKVFLECVQDMDHENMFWYRQDPGLGLRLIYFSYDVKMKEKGDIPEGYSVSREKKERFSLILESASTNQTSMYLCASRGQYEQYFGPGTRLTVT.

The chain links TRBV4-1 to TRBJ2-6; no definite D call. Deletions cut 0 bases from V and 0 bases from J, with 15 bases between. The CDR3 is 19 amino acids. CDR1 is MGHRA and CDR2 is YSYEKL in the germline V gene. CDR3 coding DNA: TGCGCCAGCAGCCAAGATGAAGGAATTTCCCTCTCTGGGGCCAACGTCCTGACTTTC. Amino acids: CASSQDEGISLSGANVLTF.

This clone appeared once. For the CDR3, the DNA is TGTGCCAGCAGTATACTAGCGGGGGGAGATACGCAGTATTTT. Its protein product is CASSILAGGDTQYF. This sequence joins TRBV27 and TRBJ2-3; 12 positions match TRBD2. The germline CDR1 and CDR2 sequences are MNHEY and SMNVEV (reference sequence). Trimming removed 5 bases from V and 5 bases from J; junction bases left unmatched: 2. This CDR3 comprises 14 residues.

The sample holds a few counts of this clone. Here the CDR3 DNA reads TGTGCCAGTAGTATCGTGGGGACGCGGGGTGAAAAACTGTTTTTT. Translating gives CASSIVGTRGEKLFF. The rearrangement uses TRBV19 and TRBJ1-4; TRBD1 might be the D (5 bases). The V and J ends lost 3 bases and 7 bases respectively, with 15 bases between them. The germline V gene encodes CDR1 LNHDA and CDR2 SQIVND (reference sequence). The CDR3 is 15 amino acids.

This chain connects TRBV30 to TRBJ2-5; no firm D call. CDR1 and CDR2 from the germline V gene are GTSNPN and SVGIG (reference sequence). This CDR3 region has 19 residues. The germline V and J ends were trimmed by 2 bases and 1 base, with 26 bases remaining between them. The CDR3 loop reads CAWSSQTPVKVGAQETQYF. The CDR3 DNA reads as TGTGCCTGGAGTTCCCAAACCCCGGTGAAGGTTGGAGCCCAAGAGACCCAGTACTTC.

This clone is medium-sized in the sample. This chain uses TRBV7-9 with TRBJ2-6; either TRBD1 or TRBD2 may supply D (5 bases each). CDR1 SEHNR and CDR2 FQNEAQ come from the germline V gene (reference sequence). Trimming took 5 bases from V and 3 from J, leaving 17 bases between them. This CDR3 comprises 17 residues. CDR3 amino acids: CASSRGVWFSGANVLTF. The CDR3 nucleotides are TGTGCCAGCAGCCGAGGGGTATGGTTTAGTGGGGCCAACGTCCTGACTTTC.

The rearrangement joins TRBV2 to TRBJ2-3, with D perhaps TRBD1 (6 bases). The CDR3 length is 17 residues. The V end lost 2 bases, the J end lost 0 bases, and 15 bases lay between the germline ends. Germline CDR1 SNHLY, CDR2 FYNNEI. The CDR3 DNA reads TGTGCCAGCAGTGAATTGGTGGGACATTCTAGCACAGATACGCAGTATTTT. It encodes CASSELVGHSSTDTQYF.

This clone was detected only a few times. This rearrangement joins TRBV9 to TRBJ2-1; D perhaps matches TRBD1 (6 bases). V lost 4 bases and J 1 base, leaving 12 bases between the germline ends. Per the germline V gene, CDR1 is SGDLS and CDR2 is YYNGEE. This CDR3 has 15 amino acids. The CDR3 DNA is TGTGCCAGCAGCCCTCCCGGGACATCCTACAATGAGCAGTTCTTC. Protein product: CASSPPGTSYNEQFF.

CDR3 DNA sequence: TGTGCCAGCCCAGTGGAACTGTTTTTT. Its protein product is CASPVELFF. The rearrangement joins TRBV21-1 to TRBJ1-4; the table's D call, TRBD1, has no DNA check behind it. TRBV21-1 is a pseudogene segment. This CDR3 is built from 9 residues.

The chain is built from TRBV7-8 and TRBJ2-3; TRBD1 matches 12 bases. Per the germline V gene, CDR1 is SGHVS and CDR2 is FQNEAQ. Unmatched junction bases numbered 6, after V lost 6 bases and J lost 5 bases. The CDR3 has 15 residues. CDR3: CASSRDRGLGDTQYF. DNA for the CDR3: TGTGCCAGCAGTCGGGACAGGGGGCTGGGAGATACGCAGTATTTT.

The DNA of the CDR3 is TGTGCTAGTGGACAGGACGTTTATCAAATTGGAGCTTTCTTT. This sequence encodes CASGQDVYQIGAFF. The rearrangement uses TRBV12-5 and TRBJ1-1, with D perhaps matching TRBD1 (5 bases). The V gene's germline CDR1 is LGHNT and CDR2 FRNRAP. The CDR3 is 14 residues long. Trimming took off 6 bases at V and 10 bases at J, with 21 bases between the two ends.

The chain has TRBV7-9 and TRBJ2-1; possibly TRBD1 or TRBD2 for D (5 bases each). This CDR3 spans 17 amino acids. Per the germline V gene, CDR1 is SEHNR and CDR2 is FQNEAQ (reference sequence). V gave up 1 base and J gave up 7 bases, with 20 bases separating them. CDR3 bases: TGTGCCAGCAGCTTAGGGGGCGAGGGGCGCGGGTGGAATGAGCAGTTCTTC. Translating gives CASSLGGEGRGWNEQFF. Variable domain in full (rest from reference TRBV7-9 and TRBJ2-1): DTGVSQNPRHKITKRGQNVTFRCDPISEHNRLYWYRQTLGQGPEFLTYFQNEAQLEKSRLLSDRFSAERPKGSFSTLEIQRTEQGDSAMYLCASSLGGEGRGWNEQFFGPGTRLTVL.

The chain is built from TRBV27 and TRBJ2-7; the D gene is possibly TRBD2 (5 bases). The CDR3 totals 13 residues. Germline CDR1 is MNHEY and CDR2 is SMNVEV (reference sequence). Trimming cost V 5 bases and J 3 bases, with 11 bases left between them. The CDR3 reads CASSLGIDYEQYF. The CDR3 coding sequence is TGTGCCAGCAGTCTCGGGATAGACTACGAGCAGTACTTC.

The V call is TRBV28, the J call TRBJ2-7; 7 positions match TRBD2. V lost 6 bases and J lost 4; bases outside the gene matches: 12. CDR1 is MDHEN, CDR2 SYDVKM, per germline. The CDR3 totals 15 residues. The CDR3 DNA sequence: TGTGCCAGCAGGTCCGGGGTGGGAGGGCCTTACGAGCAGTACTTC. Protein: CASRSGVGGPYEQYF.

The V gene is TRBV4-1, the J gene TRBJ2-1, with D possibly TRBD1 on 7 matching bases. The CDR3 is 15 residues long. With 4 bases removed from V and 5 bases from J, the gap between germline ends came to 15 bases. The V gene's germline CDR1 is MGHRA and CDR2 YSYEKL. In DNA form, the CDR3 reads TGCGCCAGCAGCCCGCAGGGGGGAACCGACAATGAGCAGTTCTTC. This encodes CASSPQGGTDNEQFF.

The chain employs TRBV7-9 and TRBJ1-6; D uncertain. V lost 5 bases and J 6 bases, leaving 14 bases between the germline ends. The germline V gene has CDR1 SEHNR and CDR2 FQNEAQ (reference sequence). The CDR3 covers 15 residues. The CDR3 loop is CASSPTSGFNSPLHF. CDR3 DNA sequence: TGTGCCAGCAGCCCGACATCGGGATTTAATTCACCCCTCCACTTT.

This CDR3 reads CASSAATSGNNEQFF. Here the CDR3 DNA reads TGTGCCAGCAGTGCCGCGACTAGCGGGAACAATGAGCAGTTCTTC. J is TRBJ2-1 and V is TRBV6-4; 11 bases fit TRBD2. V lost 4 bases and J lost 5; bases outside the gene matches: 4. Germline V gene lookup returns CDR1 MRHNA and CDR2 SNTAGT. This CDR3 is built from 15 residues.

The rearrangement joins TRBV10-3 to TRBJ2-1, with 13 positions matching TRBD2. This CDR3 spans 21 amino acids. CDR1 and CDR2 from the germline V gene are ENHRY and SYGVKD. V lost 3 bases, J lost 9 bases, and 23 bases stayed unmatched. The CDR3, as DNA: TGTGCCATCAGTGACCCCCTAGTCGGAGGCCTAGGACTAGCGGGAGCCGGTGAGCAGTTCTTC. Residues: CAISDPLVGGLGLAGAGEQFF.

The rearrangement joins TRBV9 to TRBJ2-1; D call uncertain. Looked up from germline, CDR1 is SGDLS and CDR2 is YYNGEE. The CDR3 is made up of 12 amino acids. V was shortened by 2 bases and J by 5 bases, with 5 bases between the two germline ends. CDR3 nucleotides: TGTGCCAGCAGCGTCCTTAACAATGAGCAGTTCTTC. Translated: CASSVLNNEQFF. The full variable domain, rest sourced from reference TRBV9 and TRBJ2-1, is DSGVTQTPKHLITATGQRVTLRCSPRSGDLSVYWYQQSLDQGLQFLIQYYNGEERAKGNILERFSAQQFPDLHSELNLSSLELGDSALYFCASSVLNNEQFFGPGTRLTVL.